The present entry profiles one T cell receptor beta chain with its context. The data originate from a study of cytomegalovirus exposure and HLA in healthy donors. Sequencing was performed with immunoSEQ multiplex PCR; in TCRdb, only in-frame clones are kept and a portion is missing. This table has 100,000 to 120,000 clones, roughly nine tenths appearing once. Sequenced sample: PBMCs. The TCR originated in a woman between 18 and 30 years old in good health and CMV-seropositive.

The CDR3 loop reads CASSYTREAYNEQFF. Written as DNA, the CDR3 is TGTGCCAGCAGTTACACTCGGGAGGCCTACAATGAGCAGTTCTTC. The rearrangement joins TRBV6-5 to TRBJ2-1, with TRBD2 matching over 7 bases. The CDR3 covers 15 residues. Losses at the gene ends were 2 bases for V and 2 bases for J; bases not matched to a gene: 3. From germline, CDR1 is MNHEY and CDR2 SVGAGI.